A selection of T cell receptor beta chains follows, all from one sample in a study of blood T cells in healthy people across ages. TCRdb called the 5' RACE reads again in MiXCR, with one record for every CDR3 protein. This repertoire shows approximately 680,000 distinct CDR3 sequences, around 32% found once; its top ten account for roughly 14%. The specimen sequenced was blood. All receptors come from an elderly woman in good health. CDR3s include the opening cysteine and the closing phenylalanine or tryptophan. D genes are given only for firm matches. Part of the rows lack a size; the others show once, few, many or a class for expanded clones.

j_call d_call v_call clone_size cdr3_aa cdr3_nt
TRBJ1-1 - TRBV6-2/TRBV6-3 - CASSLKTGLTEAFF TGTGCCAGCAGTCTTAAAACAGGACTTACTGAAGCTTTCTTT
TRBJ2-5 TRBD2 TRBV9 many CASSVDRGGAGETQYF TGTGCCAGCAGCGTAGATCGCGGGGGGGCTGGTGAGACCCAGTACTTC
TRBJ1-2 - TRBV7-2 - CASSLHPPGHTRTNYGYTF TGTGCCAGCAGCCTACACCCACCCGGACATACCCGCACTAACTATGGCTACACCTTC
TRBJ2-5 - TRBV27 many CASSAHHSGIRETQYF TGTGCCAGCAGTGCGCATCACTCGGGTATTCGGGAGACCCAGTACTTC
TRBJ2-1 - TRBV7-9 - CASSYQWSSNNEQFF TGTGCCAGCAGCTACCAGTGGAGCAGTAACAATGAGCAGTTCTTC
TRBJ2-2 - TRBV28 - CASSSRVGTTGELFF TGTGCCAGCAGTTCCCGGGTAGGGACCACCGGGGAGCTGTTTTTT
TRBJ1-3 - TRBV2 - CASSGAGGPSGNTIYF TGTGCCAGCAGCGGGGCGGGCGGACCCTCTGGAAACACCATATATTTT
TRBJ2-7 TRBD1 TRBV4-1 many CASSPPSDRADRNEQYF TGCGCCAGCAGCCCCCCCTCGGACAGGGCAGACAGGAACGAGCAGTACTTC
TRBJ2-7 - TRBV6-1 many CASETPGQAYGQYF TGTGCCAGTGAAACTCCGGGGCAGGCCTACGGGCAGTACTTC
TRBJ2-3 TRBD2 TRBV20-1 - CSPRSGATATDTQYF TGCAGTCCCCGGAGCGGGGCCACTGCTACAGATACGCAGTATTTT
TRBJ2-1 - TRBV9 many CASSAPGSFTEQFF TGTGCCAGCAGCGCCCCCGGGAGCTTCACTGAGCAGTTCTTC
TRBJ2-3 - TRBV7-3 many CASSATGLRTDTQYF TGTGCCAGCAGCGCGACGGGACTGAGGACAGATACGCAGTATTTT
TRBJ2-1 - TRBV5-5 many CASSFGQQTYNEQFF TGTGCCAGCAGCTTCGGGCAGCAAACCTACAATGAGCAGTTCTTC
TRBJ2-1 - TRBV20-1 many CSASQDSSYNEQFF TGCAGTGCTAGCCAGGACAGCTCCTACAATGAGCAGTTCTTC
TRBJ2-1 - TRBV4-1 - CASSRENEQFF TGCGCCAGCAGCCGGGAGAATGAGCAGTTCTTC
TRBJ2-7 - TRBV9 many CASSVDSQTYEQYF TGTGCCAGCAGCGTAGACAGTCAAACCTACGAGCAGTACTTC
TRBJ2-2 - TRBV6-6 many CASSYTGNGELFF TGTGCCAGCAGTTATACAGGAAACGGGGAGCTGTTTTTT
TRBJ2-3 - TRBV20-1 - CSAADMGGTQYF TGCAGTGCCGCCGATATGGGTGGTACGCAGTATTTT
TRBJ2-1 - TRBV20-1 few CSAPRGGGSLYNEQFF TGCAGTGCTCCCAGGGGGGGGGGCTCCCTTTACAATGAGCAGTTCTTC
TRBJ2-5 - TRBV20-1 many CSARGGGETQYF TGCAGTGCTAGGGGCGGTGGGGAGACCCAGTACTTC
TRBJ1-5 - TRBV3-1 - CASSYSPNQPQHF TGTGCCAGCTCATACAGCCCCAATCAGCCCCAGCATTTT
TRBJ2-5 - TRBV7-9 many CASSGGHTREETQYF TGTGCCAGCAGCGGGGGACACACAAGAGAGGAGACCCAGTACTTC
TRBJ2-3 TRBD2 TRBV20-1 - CGRSGRAADTQYF TGCGGTCGTAGCGGGAGGGCAGCAGATACGCAGTATTTT
TRBJ2-1 - TRBV5-1 - CASSLGLQRRNEQFF TGCGCCAGCAGCTTGGGACTTCAACGACGGAATGAGCAGTTCTTC
TRBJ1-5 TRBD1 TRBV6-1 few CASRAGTGSGYSNQPQHF TGTGCCTCTCGGGCAGGGACAGGGTCGGGATATAGCAATCAGCCCCAGCATTTT
TRBJ2-6 - TRBV6-5 - CASSYTSGANVLTF TGTGCCAGCAGCTACACCTCTGGGGCCAACGTCCTGACTTTC